Listed here are 22 T cell receptor beta chains from one sample, sequenced in a study of T cell repertoires in cytomegalovirus infection (dated by TCRdb to between 2019 and 2020). Sequencing relied on an Illumina HiSeq 1500. In-frame beta chains were kept once TCRdb had trimmed the public reads at Q25 with fastp and called clones with MiXCR. When rows share a CDR3 protein, they turn into one entry using the most common DNA and genes. The sample profile shows over 250,000 distinct CDR3 sequences; 22% of them were found once. The top ten clonotypes cover roughly 20% of the sample. Antigens of these TCRs are unknown. Taken with the paper, the label for treatment or condition translates to: in vitro stimulation with specific CMV peptide epitopes to enrich CMV-specific T cells. The material sequenced was cultured PBMCs, taken from culture after CMV antigen stimulation. These receptors were collected from a human donor in good health (CMV status not recorded). Some clones in this sample may be carry-over from other donors' samples.

The chain uses TRBV7-2 and TRBJ1-1, with D uncertain. The CDR3 has 13 residues. The V gene lost 2 bases and the J gene lost 6 bases, with 10 bases spanning the gap. The germline V gene has CDR1 SGHTA and CDR2 FQGNSA. This CDR3 is CASSLNMGAEAFF. The CDR3 DNA follows: TGTGCCAGCAGCTTAAATATGGGCGCTGAAGCTTTCTTT.

CDR3 sequence: CASSYSWTGGFEQFF. CDR3 nucleotides: TGTGCCAGCAGTTACTCCTGGACAGGGGGCTTTGAGCAGTTCTTC. The chain couples TRBV6-5 to TRBJ2-1; 11 bases fit TRBD1. The CDR3 is 15 amino acids. The V gene's germline CDR1 is MNHEY and CDR2 SVGAGI. J was trimmed by 9 bases and V by 0 bases; bases with no gene match: 4.

The chain's CDR3 is CASSLSGTGWNQPQHF. In DNA, the CDR3 is TGTGCCAGCAGTTTATCTGGGACAGGTTGGAATCAGCCCCAGCATTTT. V and J are TRBV27 and TRBJ1-5, with 8 positions matching TRBD1. This CDR3 contains 16 residues. Trimming cost V 0 bases and J 4 bases; bases outside gene matches: 5. From germline, CDR1 is MNHEY and CDR2 SMNVEV (reference sequence).

In regard to this clonotype: Since a much larger clone is just one base distant, this may be a read error. CDR3: CASSDTSGSYNEQFF. In nucleotides, the CDR3 is TGTGCCAGCAGTGACACTAGCGGCTCCTACAATGAGCAGTTCTTC. The chain carries TRBV6-4 and TRBJ2-1; 8 nucleotides agree with TRBD2. The germline gives CDR1 MRHNA, CDR2 SNTAGT. V was clipped by 2 bases and J by 0 bases; unmatched bases: 0. The CDR3 runs 15 residues.

This clonotype was counted at least ten times. This chain links TRBV7-2 with TRBJ2-7; 7 bases are a match to TRBD2. Per the germline V gene, CDR1 is SGHTA and CDR2 is FQGNSA. The length of the CDR3 is 14 residues. The V gene end was trimmed by 5 bases and the J gene end by 1 base; junction bases not matched to a gene: 5. CDR3 DNA sequence: TGTGCCAGCAGCGCCGAGCGGGGATCCTACGAGCAGTACTTC. This translates into CASSAERGSYEQYF.

The rearrangement links TRBV7-9 to TRBJ2-7; D might be TRBD1 or TRBD2, each matching 6 bases. V gave up 4 bases and J gave up 4 bases, with 26 bases separating them. The germline V gene encodes CDR1 SEHNR and CDR2 FQNEAQ (reference sequence). This CDR3 region has 18 residues. The CDR3 protein is CASSSDTSTERRGYEQYF. The CDR3 DNA follows: TGTGCCAGCAGCTCAGACACGTCGACAGAACGGAGGGGGTACGAGCAGTACTTC. The complete variable domain, with remaining parts taken from reference TRBV7-9 and TRBJ2-7, reads DTGVSQNPRHKITKRGQNVTFRCDPISEHNRLYWYRQTLGQGPEFLTYFQNEAQLEKSRLLSDRFSAERPKGSFSTLEIQRTEQGDSAMYLCASSSDTSTERRGYEQYFGPGTRLTVT.

This clonotype was seen many times. The CDR3 coding sequence is TGTGCCAGCAGTCAAGATGGGATCCCCTCTGGAAACACCATATATTTT. Protein: CASSQDGIPSGNTIYF. The chain couples TRBV6-1 to TRBJ1-3; the D is unclear. The CDR3 sequence is 16 residues long. Germline values: CDR1 MNHNS, CDR2 SASEGT. The V end lost 5 bases, the J end lost 0 bases, and 14 bases lay between the germline ends.

CDR3 loop: CASSSIARFTDTQYF. The CDR3 coding sequence is TGTGCCAGCAGTTCAATAGCAAGATTCACAGATACGCAGTATTTT. The chain joins TRBV6-2 or TRBV6-3 to TRBJ2-3, with unresolved D. Per the germline V gene, CDR1 is MNHEY and CDR2 is SVGEGT. This CDR3 region has 15 residues. The V end was cut by 4 bases, the J end by 2 bases, with 13 bases between.

This clonotype was counted at least ten times. This rearrangement joins TRBV12-3 or TRBV12-4 to TRBJ2-1, with TRBD2 identical over 7 bases. This CDR3 region has 15 residues. The V segment lost 5 bases and the J segment 2 bases; nucleotides outside the gene matches: 6. This CDR3 is CASSDTSDTYNEQFF. CDR3 nucleotide sequence: TGTGCCAGCAGTGATACTAGCGACACCTACAATGAGCAGTTCTTC.

This clonotype was recorded a few times. DNA of the CDR3: TGTGCCAGCAGCTTAATGGGGGAGTCCTCCTACGAGCAGTACTTC. It yields the protein CASSLMGESSYEQYF. This sequence joins TRBV7-2 and TRBJ2-7, with D perhaps given as TRBD1 or TRBD2 (5 bases each). V dropped 2 bases and J dropped 0 bases, with 11 bases sitting between them. This CDR3 is built from 15 residues. The germline CDR1 and CDR2 sequences are SGHTA and FQGNSA.

This clonotype was seen a handful of times. The chain has TRBV10-3 and TRBJ1-6; D is perhaps TRBD1 (6 bases). V was shortened by 5 bases and J by 8 bases, with 13 bases between the two germline ends. Germline V lookup: CDR1 ENHRY, CDR2 SYGVKD. The CDR3 consists of 14 residues. This CDR3 is CAISSQGLDSPLHF. CDR3 DNA: TGTGCCATCAGTTCCCAGGGGCTGGATTCACCCCTCCACTTT.

This clonotype has at least ten counts. This chain connects TRBV10-3 to TRBJ2-7, with D tentatively TRBD2 (6 bases). Germline CDR1 ENHRY, CDR2 SYGVKD. The CDR3 is made up of 14 amino acids. V lost 2 bases, J lost 5 bases, and 13 bases lay in between. The CDR3 sequence: CAISEGRDGDEQYV. The DNA for the CDR3 is TGTGCCATCAGTGAGGGGCGGGATGGCGACGAGCAGTACGTC.

V gene TRBV19 combines with J gene TRBJ2-3, with TRBD2 matching over 9 bases. Per the germline V gene, CDR1 is LNHDA and CDR2 is SQIVND (reference sequence). This CDR3 comprises 13 residues. V gave up 5 bases and J gave up 4 bases; unmatched junction bases: 1. The DNA of the CDR3 is TGTGCCAGTAGTCGGACTAGCGCAGATACGCAGTATTTT. This sequence encodes CASSRTSADTQYF.

This clonotype was observed a few times. The V and J genes are TRBV7-2 and TRBJ2-7, with TRBD2 matching 9 bases. Germline assignment: CDR1 SGHTA and CDR2 FQGNSA. The CDR3 is made up of 15 amino acids. The V and J ends lost 8 bases and 2 bases, in that order; junction bases with no gene match: 10. In nucleotides, the CDR3 is TGTGCCAGCGCCAGAGGGGGCGGGAGGGCCTACGAGCAGTACTTC. Translation gives CASARGGGRAYEQYF.

Many counts were recorded for this clonotype. The rearrangement joins TRBV7-9 to TRBJ2-1, with 8 bases aligning to TRBD2. Trimming removed 5 bases from V and 9 bases from J; junction bases left unmatched: 9. CDR3 length: 14 residues. CDR1 and CDR2 from the germline V gene are SEHNR and FQNEAQ (reference sequence). CDR3 nucleotide sequence: TGTGCCAGCAGCCCCGCCCGGGAGGGAGGTGAGCAGTTCTTC. Translated: CASSPAREGGEQFF.

V and J are TRBV7-8 and TRBJ1-1; the match to TRBD1 covers 9 bases. The CDR3 runs 17 residues. Losses at the gene ends were 1 base for V and 1 base for J; bases not matched to a gene: 7. Germline CDR1 reads SGHVS; CDR2 reads FQNEAQ. The CDR3 sequence: CASSLGYRGPRNTEAFF. CDR3 sequence (DNA): TGTGCCAGCAGCTTAGGGTACAGGGGGCCTAGGAACACTGAAGCTTTCTTT.

The V gene is TRBV28, the J gene TRBJ2-7, with 8 bases fitting TRBD1. The germline V gene encodes CDR1 MDHEN and CDR2 SYDVKM. V was clipped by 6 bases and J by 5 bases; unmatched bases: 12. The CDR3 runs to 15 residues. The CDR3 here is CASSSHRQGSDEQYF. The CDR3 DNA sequence: TGTGCCAGCAGCTCTCACCGACAGGGGAGCGACGAGCAGTACTTC.

The chain is built from TRBV6-5 and TRBJ1-1; TRBD1 is a possible D gene (5 bases). The CDR3 runs to 16 residues. V lost 0 bases and J lost 1, with 12 bases in between. Germline CDR1 MNHEY, CDR2 SVGAGI. CDR3 region: CASSYSIGQQNTEAFF. The DNA for the CDR3 is TGTGCCAGCAGTTACTCAATAGGACAACAGAACACTGAAGCTTTCTTT.

This chain uses TRBV9 with TRBJ2-5, with D hard to call. CDR3 length equals 13 residues. Germline-derived CDR1 and CDR2 are SGDLS and YYNGEE. The V gene lost 1 base and the J gene lost 2 bases, with 6 bases spanning the gap. CDR3 in amino acids: CASSVRVQETQYF. The CDR3 DNA reads as TGTGCCAGCAGCGTAAGAGTGCAAGAGACCCAGTACTTC.

V usage is TRBV28 and J usage is TRBJ1-1, with D unresolved. The CDR3 is made up of 13 amino acids. The germline V gene encodes CDR1 MDHEN and CDR2 SYDVKM. V was cut by 1 base and J by 4 bases, with 7 bases left in between. CDR3 in DNA: TGTGCCAGCAGTTTATCGACCTCCACTGAAGCTTTCTTT. It yields the protein CASSLSTSTEAFF.

This clonotype was counted between two and nine times. The chain employs TRBV11-2 and TRBJ2-3; a possible D gene is TRBD2 (5 bases). V gave up 10 bases and J gave up 4 bases, with 18 bases separating them. Germline CDR1 is SGHAT and CDR2 is FQNNGV. This CDR3 contains 14 residues. In DNA, the CDR3 is TGTGCCACCTCTAACGGGATGCGATCAGATACGCAGTATTTT. Residues: CATSNGMRSDTQYF.

Ten or more counts support this clonotype. This chain connects TRBV4-1 to TRBJ2-5; TRBD2 agrees at 15 bases. Germline trimming cut 0 bases from V and 5 bases from J; bases unmatched to any gene: 13. This CDR3 region has 20 residues. The germline V gene encodes CDR1 MGHRA and CDR2 YSYEKL. As DNA, the CDR3 is TGCGCCAGCAGCCAAGATGGGAGTGGACTAGCGGGAGGGCCGGGGGAGACCCAGTACTTC. It translates to CASSQDGSGLAGGPGETQYF.